This T cell receptor beta chain originates from a study of T cell repertoires in cytomegalovirus infection. Study-level findings and limits: CMV-specific TCR beta clonotypes restricted by HLA-C dominated the ex vivo response.

This clonotype was observed many times. What it binds is not known. The CDR3 has 13 residues. Losses at the gene ends were 6 bases for V and 3 bases for J; bases not matched to a gene: 5. Germline V gene lookup returns CDR1 DFQATT and CDR2 SNEGSKA (reference sequence). TCRdb re-analysed the reads in MiXCR, keeping a single row per CDR3 protein. Of about 80,000 distinct CDR3 sequences listed, about 3.8% are singletons. This chain uses TRBV20-1 with TRBJ2-5; 9 nucleotides align to TRBD2. Sequences were obtained from PBMCs. The source of this sequence is a human donor in good health (CMV status not recorded). Some clones in this sample may be carry-over from other donors' samples. The CDR3 DNA is TGCAGTGCCCAAAGACTAGCGGAAGAGACCCAGTACTTC. Its translation: CSAQRLAEETQYF.